The 22 T cell receptor beta chains below come from one sample, sequenced in a study of T cell responses to AZD1222 COVID-19 vaccine. Profiling relied on immunoSEQ multiplex PCR, and the TCRdb table lists in-frame clones only, not all of them. Of 85,000 to 90,000 clones in the sample, around 90% were seen once. Material: peripheral blood, obtained on day 0 of AZD1222 vaccination. Receptors originate from an adult in good health.

CDR3 loop: CASSLLVIQETQYF. In DNA, the CDR3 is TGTGCCAGCAGCCTCCTCGTTATCCAAGAGACCCAGTACTTC. The rearrangement uses TRBV11-2 and TRBJ2-5, with D unresolved. Trimming took 5 bases from V and 1 from J, leaving 11 bases between them. The V gene's germline CDR1 is SGHAT and CDR2 FQNNGV. This CDR3 contains 14 residues.

This clone was observed a single time. This rearrangement joins TRBV7-9 to TRBJ2-4, with a possible D match to TRBD2 (5 bases). With 2 bases removed from V and 8 bases from J, the gap between germline ends came to 13 bases. This CDR3 has 14 amino acids. Germline CDR1 reads SEHNR; CDR2 reads FQNEAQ (reference sequence). CDR3 DNA sequence: TGTGCCAGCAGCTTATGGGAGCGTGGGGACATTCAGTACTTC. Its translation: CASSLWERGDIQYF.

The J gene is TRBJ1-4, the V gene TRBV29-1; TRBD1 agrees at 7 bases. The CDR3 consists of 13 residues. From germline, CDR1 is SQVTM and CDR2 ANQGSEA. J lost 2 bases, V lost 6 bases, and 3 bases had no gene match. As DNA, the CDR3 is TGCAGCGTCGAACAGGGGACTAATGAAAAACTGTTTTTT. This translates into CSVEQGTNEKLFF.

This chain links TRBV7-3 with TRBJ2-1; D possibly corresponds to TRBD2 (5 bases). CDR1 is SGHTA, CDR2 FQGTGA, per germline. The CDR3 sequence is 16 residues long. Trimming removed 4 bases at V and 9 bases at J, with 22 bases between. CDR3 sequence reads: CASSSQNPSVAGEQFF. The CDR3 DNA reads TGTGCCAGCAGCTCCCAAAACCCATCAGTGGCGGGTGAGCAGTTCTTC.

This clone occurred once. J is TRBJ2-2 and V is TRBV5-1, with a possible D match to TRBD1 (5 bases). Germline CDR1 reads SGHRS; CDR2 reads YFSETQ. V was clipped by 0 bases and J by 2 bases, with 11 bases between them. This CDR3 comprises 16 residues. The CDR3: CASSLGQTLNTGELFF. CDR3 DNA sequence: TGCGCCAGCAGCTTGGGACAGACTCTCAACACCGGGGAGCTGTTTTTT.

The V gene is TRBV19, the J gene TRBJ1-6; TRBD1 matches at 9 bases. Germline CDR1 reads LNHDA; CDR2 reads SQIVND (reference sequence). The CDR3 consists of 16 residues. After removal of 3 bases from V and 10 bases from J, the junction contained 10 bases not matched to a gene. CDR3 protein: CASSMAPGQGWSPLHF. The CDR3, as DNA: TGTGCCAGTAGTATGGCCCCGGGACAGGGATGGTCACCCCTCCACTTT.

The chain links TRBV20-1 to TRBJ2-7; 8 bases match TRBD2. V lost 6 bases to trimming and J lost 3 bases; unmatched junction nucleotides: 1. Germline lookup yields CDR1 DFQATT and CDR2 SNEGSKA (reference sequence). The CDR3 consists of 11 residues. In DNA, the CDR3 is TGCAGTGCCGGGACTAGCTACGAGCAGTACTTC. This translates into CSAGTSYEQYF.

This sequence joins TRBV11-2 and TRBJ2-7, with 7 nucleotides matching TRBD2. In germline, CDR1 is SGHAT, CDR2 FQNNGV. This CDR3 spans 14 amino acids. Unmatched junction bases numbered 2, after V lost 1 base and J lost 2 bases. The CDR3 reads CASSLGGGAYEQYF. Here the CDR3 DNA reads TGTGCCAGCAGCTTAGGTGGGGGGGCCTACGAGCAGTACTTC.

The V and J genes are TRBV7-9 and TRBJ1-1; D unclear. The CDR3 runs to 14 residues. Germline loops: CDR1 SEHNR, CDR2 FQNEAQ (reference sequence). Trimming took off 6 bases at V and 0 bases at J, with 11 bases between the two ends. As DNA, the CDR3 is TGTGCCAGCAGAGATAGTGGGGTGAACACTGAAGCTTTCTTT. Residues: CASRDSGVNTEAFF.

The V and J genes are TRBV28 and TRBJ1-4; 8 bases are a match to TRBD1. Trimming removed 6 bases from V and 7 bases from J; junction bases left unmatched: 4. The CDR3 sequence is 13 residues long. Germline assignment: CDR1 MDHEN and CDR2 SYDVKM. As DNA, the CDR3 is TGTGCCAGCAGCAGGACAGGGTTTGAAAAACTGTTTTTT. Translation gives CASSRTGFEKLFF.

CDR3 loop: CASSVEPEVPSPLHF. The CDR3 DNA follows: TGCGCCAGCAGCGTAGAACCGGAGGTTCCTTCACCCCTCCACTTT. The rearrangement uses TRBV5-1 and TRBJ1-6; D uncertain. The CDR3 consists of 15 residues. Deletions cut 4 bases from V and 9 bases from J, with 17 bases between. CDR1 SGHRS and CDR2 YFSETQ come from the germline V gene.

The CDR3 is CASSPVSGSLSGELFF. In nucleotides, the CDR3 is TGTGCCAGCTCACCAGTGAGCGGGAGCCTTTCTGGGGAGCTGTTTTTT. V and J are TRBV18 and TRBJ2-2; 8 bases are a match to TRBD2. V trimming: 2 bases; J trimming: 8 bases; junction bases outside the gene matches: 10. The CDR3 contains 16 residues. CDR1 is KGHSH and CDR2 is LQKENI in the germline V gene.

The chain carries TRBV24-1 and TRBJ2-2, with 10 bases lining up with TRBD2. Losses at the gene ends were 7 bases for V and 5 bases for J; bases not matched to a gene: 3. Germline CDR1 is KGHDR and CDR2 is SFDVKD. This CDR3 comprises 14 residues. CDR3 nucleotide sequence: TGTGCCACCAGAGCGGGAGGGGCGACCGGGGAGCTGTTTTTT. Protein sequence: CATRAGGATGELFF.

The J gene is TRBJ2-4, the V gene TRBV18; TRBD1 might be the D (6 bases). The CDR3 loop spans 15 amino acids. Germline CDR1 reads KGHSH; CDR2 reads LQKENI. Trimming removed 1 base at V and 2 bases at J, with 9 bases between. The CDR3 nucleotides are TGTGCCAGCTCACCACAAGGGGGAACCAAAAACATTCAGTACTTC. Protein: CASSPQGGTKNIQYF. Complete variable domain (other parts from reference TRBV18 and TRBJ2-4): NAGVMQNPRHLVRRRGQEARLRCSPMKGHSHVYWYRQLPEEGLKFMVYLQKENIIDESGMPKERFSAEFPKEGPSILRIQQVVRGDSAAYFCASSPQGGTKNIQYFGAGTRLSVL.

In its sample, this clone was seen once. CDR3 coding DNA: TGTGCCAGTAGTAGGGACAGGGGCCGAGGCACAGATACGCAGTATTTT. Translating it yields CASSRDRGRGTDTQYF. The rearrangement uses TRBV19 and TRBJ2-3; 10 nucleotides line up with TRBD1. The CDR3 contains 16 residues. With V trimmed by 4 bases and J by 1 base, 5 bases remained unmatched. Germline V gene lookup returns CDR1 LNHDA and CDR2 SQIVND (reference sequence).

This clone was detected only a few times. V gene TRBV5-4 combines with J gene TRBJ1-1; D is unresolved. CDR1 is SGHNT, CDR2 YYREEE, per germline (reference sequence). The CDR3 has 12 residues. Trimming pared 7 bases from V and 2 bases from J, leaving 9 bases between. CDR3 loop: CASYAHNTEAFF. The CDR3 DNA is TGTGCCAGCTATGCCCACAACACTGAAGCTTTCTTT.

V gene TRBV5-5 combines with J gene TRBJ1-6, with TRBD1 matching over 7 bases. Per germline, CDR1 SGHKS and CDR2 YYEKEE (reference sequence). The CDR3 contains 12 residues. V was clipped by 2 bases and J by 13 bases; unmatched bases: 3. The CDR3 protein is CASSFDRAPLHF. CDR3 DNA: TGTGCCAGCAGCTTTGACAGGGCTCCCCTCCACTTT. The full variable domain, completed using reference TRBV5-5 and TRBJ1-6, is DAGVTQSPTHLIKTRGQQVTLRCSPISGHKSVSWYQQVLGQGPQFIFQYYEKEERGRGNFPDRFSARQFPNYSSELNVNALLLGDSALYLCASSFDRAPLHFGNGTRLTVT.

Remarks on this clone: Other DNA sequences from this sample encode an identical CDR3 as well. The chain employs TRBV19 and TRBJ1-1; D ambiguous. CDR3 size: 12 residues. Trimming removed 6 bases at V and 1 base at J, with 6 bases between. CDR1 LNHDA and CDR2 SQIVND come from the germline V gene (reference sequence). DNA of the CDR3: TGTGCCAGTAGGCAGCAGAACACTGAAGCTTTCTTT. It codes for CASRQQNTEAFF.

V and J are TRBV24-1 and TRBJ2-6; 9 bases fit TRBD1. Losses at the gene ends were 4 bases for V and 4 bases for J; bases not matched to a gene: 16. Germline-derived CDR1 and CDR2 are KGHDR and SFDVKD. The CDR3 extends over 20 amino acids. CDR3 loop: CATSDPHSPGQGVGANVLTF. The CDR3 coding sequence is TGTGCCACCAGTGACCCTCACTCCCCGGGACAGGGAGTCGGGGCCAACGTCCTGACTTTC.

The chain combines TRBV29-1 with TRBJ1-5; D is unclear. This CDR3 region has 12 residues. Trimming left V 2 bases short and J 4 bases short, with 6 bases between. The germline CDR1 and CDR2 sequences are SQVTM and ANQGSEA. CDR3 sequence: CSVERINQPQHF. The CDR3, as DNA: TGCAGCGTTGAACGGATAAATCAGCCCCAGCATTTT. The full variable domain, its missing parts supplied by reference TRBV29-1 and TRBJ1-5, is SAVISQKPSRDICQRGTSLTIQCQVDSQVTMMFWYRQQPGQSLTLIATANQGSEATYESGFVIDKFPISRPNLTFSTLTVSNMSPEDSSIYLCSVERINQPQHFGDGTRLSIL.

The CDR3 coding sequence is TGTGCCAGTAGTAAGGAGGGGAGTGAGCACTACGAGCAGTACTTC. Its translation is CASSKEGSEHYEQYF. V usage is TRBV19 and J usage is TRBJ2-7, with D possibly matching TRBD2 (6 bases). The length of the CDR3 is 15 residues. The germline CDR1 and CDR2 sequences are LNHDA and SQIVND (reference sequence). The ends were cut back, 4 bases at V and 3 bases at J, with 16 bases in the middle.

This chain's CDR3 is CASSLGPGTNTGELFF. CDR3 coding DNA: TGTGCCAGCAGTTTAGGTCCGGGCACGAACACCGGGGAGCTGTTTTTT. The gene calls are TRBV27 and TRBJ2-2; D uncertain. Germline CDR1 and CDR2: MNHEY and SMNVEV (reference sequence). This CDR3 has 16 amino acids. Trimming shortened V by 2 bases and J by 0 bases, and 10 bases separated the two germline ends.